Below, 18 T cell receptor beta chains from the same sample are listed, as sequenced in a study of OX40 agonist ivuxolimab in advanced cancers. Libraries came from the immunoSEQ multiplex PCR assay. In TCRdb, the immuneACCESS table is reduced to in-frame sequences with V and J assigned. These tables do not hold every clone; where another copy was compared, an unresolved V gene accounts for under half, and the others remain unexplained. The sample table contains some 70,000 clones; only one count was recorded for 90% to 95% of them. 2% to 2.5% of the sample is taken by the ten largest. Sample: CD4+ or CD8+ T cells sorted from blood, taken in a trial of the OX40 agonist ivuxolimab. The receptors shown here come from an adult with an advanced solid tumor such as melanoma, head and neck, liver or kidney cancer.

This chain links TRBV9 with TRBJ2-2; possibly TRBD2 for D (6 bases). Germline loops: CDR1 SGDLS, CDR2 YYNGEE. Trimming cost V 0 bases and J 5 bases, with 11 bases left between them. The CDR3 has 15 residues. The CDR3 nucleotides are TGTGCCAGCAGCGTAGGCGGGGCGATGACCGGGGAGCTGTTTTTT. Protein sequence: CASSVGGAMTGELFF.

This CDR3 reads CATRGGSTDTQYF. The CDR3 DNA is TGTGCCACCAGGGGGGGAAGCACAGATACGCAGTATTTT. The chain couples TRBV11-3 to TRBJ2-3, with D perhaps matching TRBD1 or TRBD2 (7 bases each). V gave up 10 bases and J gave up 0 bases, with 11 bases separating them. The CDR3 is 13 amino acids. Germline lookup yields CDR1 SGHNT and CDR2 YENEEA.

V is TRBV28 and J is TRBJ2-1, with D perhaps given as TRBD1 or TRBD2 (5 bases each). The CDR3 sequence is 15 residues long. V was trimmed by 7 bases and J by 10 bases, leaving 23 bases between them. Germline CDR1 is MDHEN and CDR2 is SYDVKM. DNA of the CDR3: TGTGCCAGCACCTCCCAGGGCGGGCCCTTGGGGGAGCAGTTCTTC. Translated: CASTSQGGPLGEQFF.

The V gene is TRBV28, the J gene TRBJ1-1, with a tentative D call TRBD1 (6 bases). The germline gives CDR1 MDHEN, CDR2 SYDVKM. V was clipped by 5 bases and J by 3 bases, with 25 bases between them. The CDR3 covers 18 residues. The CDR3 DNA reads TGTGCCAGCAGTCTCCTCCTGACAGGCGGGTTATTGGACACTGAAGCTTTCTTT. This sequence encodes CASSLLLTGGLLDTEAFF.

This sequence joins TRBV7-2 and TRBJ2-1; TRBD2 agrees at 7 bases. CDR3 length: 14 residues. V was clipped by 5 bases and J by 6 bases; unmatched bases: 7. Germline assignment: CDR1 SGHTA and CDR2 FQGNSA. The CDR3 reads CASSGLVAANEQFF. The CDR3 DNA is TGTGCCAGCAGCGGACTAGTCGCGGCCAATGAGCAGTTCTTC. Using reference TRBV7-2 and TRBJ2-1 for the parts outside the CDR3, the full variable domain is GAGVSQSPSNKVTEKGKDVELRCDPISGHTALYWYRQSLGQGLEFLIYFQGNSAPDKSGLPSDRFSAERTGGSVSTLTIQRTQQEDSAVYLCASSGLVAANEQFFGPGTRLTVL.

This sequence joins TRBV7-9 and TRBJ2-7; the D call may be TRBD1 or TRBD2 (5 bases each). Germline loops: CDR1 SEHNR, CDR2 FQNEAQ (reference sequence). V was trimmed by 11 bases and J by 4 bases, leaving 18 bases between them. The CDR3 has 13 amino acids. CDR3 bases: TGTGCCGCATCCGGGACGTCGTATTACGAGCAGTACTTC. This gives the protein CAASGTSYYEQYF.

The rearrangement links TRBV19 to TRBJ2-4, with D perhaps TRBD2 (6 bases). The germline V gene has CDR1 LNHDA and CDR2 SQIVND (reference sequence). Trimming pared 0 bases from V and 8 bases from J, leaving 11 bases between. This CDR3 comprises 14 residues. The CDR3 is CASSIDLERDIQYF. For the CDR3, the DNA is TGTGCCAGTAGTATAGATCTGGAGCGGGACATTCAGTACTTC.

This CDR3 reads CASSFITRGALYEQYF. CDR3 in DNA: TGTGCCAGCAGCTTTATTACCCGGGGGGCGCTCTACGAGCAGTACTTC. The V call is TRBV5-5, the J call TRBJ2-7; the D gene is possibly TRBD2 (7 bases). Germline loops: CDR1 SGHKS, CDR2 YYEKEE (reference sequence). The CDR3 loop spans 16 amino acids. The ends were cut back, 2 bases at V and 3 bases at J, with 18 bases in the middle.

This sequence joins TRBV20-1 and TRBJ2-7; D not certain. This CDR3 contains 11 residues. Germline CDR1 is DFQATT and CDR2 is SNEGSKA (reference sequence). V lost 6 bases to trimming and J lost 6 bases, with 12 bases between them. The DNA of the CDR3 is TGCAGTGCACCCGAAGTACTCGAGCAGTACTTC. Encoded protein: CSAPEVLEQYF.

This clone was counted a single time. V and J are TRBV10-1 and TRBJ1-2; weak D call: TRBD1 (6 bases). Germline CDR1 reads WNHNN; CDR2 reads SYGVQD (reference sequence). The CDR3 has 15 amino acids. Trimming removed 11 bases at V and 2 bases at J, with 21 bases between. CDR3 nucleotide sequence: TGCGCCCAAAGGGGGGGGGAGGGGTTGAACTATGGCTACACCTTC. The encoded protein is CAQRGGEGLNYGYTF.

DNA of the CDR3: TGTGCCAGCAGAGACGGGACTAATGAAAAACTGTTTTTT. It specifies CASRDGTNEKLFF. The chain joins TRBV28 to TRBJ1-4; D is ambiguous. The CDR3 sequence is 13 residues long. CDR1 is MDHEN and CDR2 is SYDVKM in the germline V gene. Deletions cut 6 bases from V and 2 bases from J, with 7 bases between. Looking up the rest from reference TRBV28 and TRBJ1-4 gives the full variable domain: DVKVTQSSRYLVKRTGEKVFLECVQDMDHENMFWYRQDPGLGLRLIYFSYDVKMKEKGDIPEGYSVSREKKERFSLILESASTNQTSMYLCASRDGTNEKLFFGSGTQLSVL.

The V call is TRBV5-5, the J call TRBJ2-7; D is possibly TRBD2 (5 bases). V was cut by 2 bases and J by 2 bases, with 14 bases left in between. CDR1 is SGHKS and CDR2 is YYEKEE in the germline V gene (reference sequence). The CDR3 has 15 residues. The CDR3 region has the DNA TGTGCCAGCAGCTTATCCCACGGAGGCCCCTACGAGCAGTACTTC. Translating it yields CASSLSHGGPYEQYF.

V and J are TRBV5-4 and TRBJ2-7, with a tentative D call TRBD1 (5 bases). Germline CDR1 and CDR2: SGHNT and YYREEE (reference sequence). V was shortened by 0 bases and J by 2 bases, with 12 bases between the two germline ends. This CDR3 has 15 residues. As DNA, the CDR3 is TGTGCCAGCAGCTTGGAGGTGAGCAGGGCCTACGAGCAGTACTTC. Protein product: CASSLEVSRAYEQYF.

The chain carries TRBV19 and TRBJ1-5; TRBD1 aligns across 9 bases. There are 16 residues in the CDR3. Germline CDR1 LNHDA, CDR2 SQIVND (reference sequence). V shed 5 bases and J 1 base; nucleotides not matched to a gene: 6. The CDR3: CASSAHRGQSNQPQHF. The DNA of the CDR3 is TGTGCCAGTAGTGCCCACAGGGGGCAGAGCAATCAGCCCCAGCATTTT.

This chain uses TRBV7-9 with TRBJ2-5; the match to TRBD1 covers 7 bases. Germline V gene data show CDR1 as SEHNR and CDR2 as FQNEAQ (reference sequence). V gave up 0 bases and J gave up 3 bases; unmatched junction bases: 7. The CDR3 is 16 residues long. The CDR3, as DNA: TGTGCCAGCAGCTTAGCGTGGGTTACAGGGGAAGAGACCCAGTACTTC. It is translated as CASSLAWVTGEETQYF.

The rearrangement joins TRBV19 to TRBJ1-2, with D possibly TRBD1 on 5 matching bases. The CDR3 loop spans 13 amino acids. Germline CDR1 LNHDA, CDR2 SQIVND (reference sequence). With 7 bases removed from V and 4 bases from J, the gap between germline ends came to 13 bases. In DNA form, the CDR3 reads TGTGCCAGTAAAGGGGTGGGGAGCTATGGCTACACCTTC. Protein sequence: CASKGVGSYGYTF.

The chain couples TRBV15 to TRBJ1-2; D is unclear. Germline CDR1 LNHNV, CDR2 YYDKDF (reference sequence). Deletions cut 0 bases from V and 4 bases from J, with 9 bases between. The CDR3 length is 14 residues. CDR3 region: CATSRDEQLYGYTF. The CDR3 DNA reads TGTGCCACCAGCAGAGATGAACAGCTCTATGGCTACACCTTC. The variable domain in full, with the rest retrieved from reference TRBV15 and TRBJ1-2, is DAMVIQNPRYQVTQFGKPVTLSCSQTLNHNVMYWYQQKSSQAPKLLFHYYDKDFNNEADTPDNFQSRRPNTSFCFLDIRSPGLGDTAMYLCATSRDEQLYGYTFGSGTRLTVV.

This chain joins TRBV11-3 and TRBJ2-5; D remains unclear. The CDR3 has 11 residues. Germline loops: CDR1 SGHNT, CDR2 YENEEA. V lost 5 bases and J lost 4, with 5 bases in between. CDR3 bases: TGTGCCAGCAGCCCCGGAGAGACCCAGTACTTC. This codes for CASSPGETQYF.